These 10 T cell receptor beta chains share one sample of origin, sequenced in a study of cytomegalovirus exposure and HLA in healthy donors. Here immunoSEQ multiplex PCR was the method, and the copy in TCRdb shows in-frame clones only, minus some. The sample carries some 170,000 clones, 86% recorded once. Input material: PBMCs. The receptor set was obtained from a young woman in good health and CMV-seronegative.

This clone was picked up a small number of times. The chain uses TRBV5-1 and TRBJ1-1, with D maybe TRBD1 (5 bases). The germline V and J ends were trimmed by 1 base and 4 bases, with 17 bases remaining between them. Germline V CDR1 and CDR2: SGHRS, YFSETQ. This CDR3 contains 16 residues. CDR3 region: CASSLNALPGVTEAFF. CDR3 nucleotides: TGCGCCAGCAGCTTGAACGCTCTTCCGGGGGTCACTGAAGCTTTCTTT.

The gene calls are TRBV18 and TRBJ1-2; 8 bases fit TRBD1. J lost 9 bases, V lost 0 bases, and 6 bases had no gene match. Germline CDR1 KGHSH, CDR2 LQKENI. CDR3 length: 14 residues. This CDR3 reads CASSPPGQGGSYTF. The CDR3 DNA sequence: TGTGCCAGCTCACCACCCGGACAGGGCGGAAGCTACACCTTC. Drawing the rest from reference TRBV18 and TRBJ1-2, the complete variable domain is NAGVMQNPRHLVRRRGQEARLRCSPMKGHSHVYWYRQLPEEGLKFMVYLQKENIIDESGMPKERFSAEFPKEGPSILRIQQVVRGDSAAYFCASSPPGQGGSYTFGSGTRLTVV.

This clone was detected a few times. The CDR3 sequence is CASSHTGRGTNGYTF. In DNA, the CDR3 is TGTGCCAGTAGCCATACAGGGAGGGGAACGAATGGCTACACCTTC. The V gene is TRBV19, the J gene TRBJ1-2, with TRBD1 as a possible D gene (6 bases). V was shortened by 6 bases and J by 6 bases, with 20 bases between the two germline ends. CDR1 LNHDA and CDR2 SQIVND come from the germline V gene (reference sequence). The CDR3 is 15 amino acids.

The CDR3 bases are TGTGCCAGCAGTTACTTCCCGCCGACACACAATGAGCAGTTCTTC. Translating gives CASSYFPPTHNEQFF. This sequence joins TRBV6-5 and TRBJ2-1; D is uncertain. Germline V gene sequence: CDR1 MNHEY, CDR2 SVGAGI. The CDR3 extends over 15 amino acids. Trimming shortened V by 1 base and J by 5 bases, and 12 bases separated the two germline ends.

The sample holds a few counts of this clone. This sequence joins TRBV2 and TRBJ2-7; TRBD2 aligns across 12 bases. Germline trimming cut 6 bases from V and 2 bases from J; bases unmatched to any gene: 5. This CDR3 is 15 amino acids long. The germline V gene encodes CDR1 SNHLY and CDR2 FYNNEI. Written as DNA, the CDR3 is TGTGCCAGCAGCAAGACTAGCGGGGGTCCCTACGAGCAGTACTTC. This encodes CASSKTSGGPYEQYF. The full variable domain, completed using reference TRBV2 and TRBJ2-7, is EPEVTQTPSHQVTQMGQEVILRCVPISNHLYFYWYRQILGQKVEFLVSFYNNEISEKSEIFDDQFSVERPDGSNFTLKIRSTKLEDSAMYFCASSKTSGGPYEQYFGPGTRLTVT.

J is TRBJ2-3 and V is TRBV5-1; possible D gene TRBD1, 5 bases. CDR3 size: 13 residues. The V end was cut by 4 bases, the J end by 2 bases, with 8 bases between. From germline, CDR1 is SGHRS and CDR2 YFSETQ. CDR3 loop: CASSLTDTDTQYF. For the CDR3, the DNA is TGCGCCAGCAGCCTGACAGACACAGATACGCAGTATTTT.

The rearrangement links TRBV5-1 to TRBJ2-2; no reliable D call. The V end was cut by 4 bases, the J end by 5 bases, with 9 bases between. Germline CDR1 and CDR2: SGHRS and YFSETQ. The CDR3 runs to 13 residues. In nucleotides, the CDR3 is TGCGCCAGCAGCAGCACGGTTACCGGGGAGCTGTTTTTT. It encodes CASSSTVTGELFF.

The V call is TRBV30, the J call TRBJ1-5; D ambiguous. The CDR3 totals 13 residues. Trimming took 1 base from V and 7 from J, leaving 11 bases between them. Germline CDR1 reads GTSNPN; CDR2 reads SVGIG (reference sequence). The DNA of the CDR3 is TGTGCCTGGAGTGCCGTGGGAGGACAGCCCCAGCATTTT. It specifies CAWSAVGGQPQHF.

The rearrangement joins TRBV27 to TRBJ2-7, with TRBD1 as a possible D gene (6 bases). This CDR3 is 14 amino acids long. Germline values: CDR1 MNHEY, CDR2 SMNVEV (reference sequence). The V and J ends lost 3 bases and 0 bases respectively, with 9 bases between them. The CDR3 region has the DNA TGTGCCAGCAGTTTGGTGGGGGCCTCCTACGAGCAGTACTTC. Its translation is CASSLVGASYEQYF.

V is TRBV6-1 and J is TRBJ1-1; 7 nucleotides line up with TRBD1. The CDR3 runs to 14 residues. CDR1 is MNHNS and CDR2 is SASEGT in the germline V gene. V shed 6 bases, J shed 1 base, and the junction held 5 bases outside the gene matches. CDR3 loop: CASSRQGTNTEAFF. Written as DNA, the CDR3 is TGTGCCAGCAGCCGACAGGGTACGAACACTGAAGCTTTCTTT.